Following are 24 T cell receptor beta chains from one sample sequenced in a study of T cell repertoires in cytomegalovirus infection. A single record per CDR3 protein comes from TCRdb applying MiXCR to the reads. Of approximately 990,000 distinct CDR3 sequences detected, less than 40% appear once; the ten largest clones hold 11% to 15%. Their specific antigens are unknown. The sample was cultured CD8+ T cells from PBMCs, taken from culture after CMV antigen stimulation. All receptors derive from a human donor in good health (CMV status not recorded). Some clones in this sample may be carry-over from other donors' samples.

Notes on this clonotype: A read error may explain this, as a much larger clone is one base away. The chain carries TRBV7-9 and TRBJ2-3, with TRBD1 identical over 9 bases. The CDR3 runs to 17 residues. Per the germline V gene, CDR1 is SEHNR and CDR2 is FQNEAQ (reference sequence). The CDR3 region has the DNA TGTGCCAACAGCCCCCGCGCCCCGGGACAGGGCCCGTCTACGCAGTATTTT. This encodes CANSPRAPGQGPSTQYF.

As regards this clonotype: One junction end does not reproduce the germline sequence, and a read error may be involved. The chain links TRBV6-8 to TRBJ1-1; no clear D. The length of the CDR3 is 16 residues. The germline V gene has CDR1 MNHGY and CDR2 SAAAGT. This chain's CDR3 is CASSYSDWKMNSEAFF. The CDR3 coding sequence is TGTGCCAGCAGTTACTCCGACTGGAAAATGAACTCTGAAGCTTTCTTT.

This clonotype was observed a few times. The gene calls are TRBV7-9 and TRBJ1-1; D may be TRBD1 (6 bases). This CDR3 contains 17 residues. The germline V gene has CDR1 SEHNR and CDR2 FQNEAQ (reference sequence). The V end was cut by 3 bases, the J end by 0 bases, with 17 bases between. The CDR3 DNA follows: TGTGCCAGCAGCTTTGACAGGAGAACTGCGATGAACACTGAAGCTTTCTTT. The encoded protein is CASSFDRRTAMNTEAFF.

This clonotype was recorded many times. This chain connects TRBV7-2 to TRBJ1-2; D perhaps matches TRBD1 (5 bases). This CDR3 comprises 14 residues. With 4 bases removed from V and 8 bases from J, the gap between germline ends came to 17 bases. The V gene's germline CDR1 is SGHTA and CDR2 FQGNSA. CDR3 bases: TGTGCCAGCAGCTCTGGGACCGGCGGACGGGGCTACACCTTC. This codes for CASSSGTGGRGYTF.

The rearrangement uses TRBV4-3 and TRBJ2-1; D is perhaps TRBD1 or TRBD2 (5 bases each). The CDR3 runs 18 residues. Germline CDR1 is LGHNA and CDR2 is YSLEER. The V gene lost 2 bases and the J gene lost 0 bases, with 17 bases spanning the gap. The CDR3 DNA follows: TGCGCCAGCAGCCAAAGGGGACCAACCGAAAGCTCCTACAATGAGCAGTTCTTC. Its translation is CASSQRGPTESSYNEQFF.

This clonotype was found a few times. The genes are TRBV28 and TRBJ2-7; 11 bases fit TRBD2. Germline assignment: CDR1 MDHEN and CDR2 SYDVKM. The CDR3 consists of 15 residues. Unmatched junction bases numbered 3, after V lost 2 bases and J lost 3 bases. The CDR3, as DNA: TGTGCCAGCAGTTTAGATAGCGGGGGGGGCTACGAGCAGTACTTC. This translates into CASSLDSGGGYEQYF.

With regard to this clonotype: A junction boundary mismatches the germline segment, possibly from a read error. V gene TRBV6-6 combines with J gene TRBJ1-4; a possible D gene is TRBD1 (6 bases). The CDR3 length is 12 residues. Germline V CDR1 and CDR2: MNHNY, SVGAGI (reference sequence). CDR3 region: CANSSTGVELFF. In nucleotides, the CDR3 is TGTGCCAACAGTTCGACAGGAGTGGAACTGTTTTTT.

V and J are TRBV5-5 and TRBJ1-6; tentatively, D is TRBD1 (6 bases). Germline values: CDR1 SGHKS, CDR2 YYEKEE (reference sequence). The CDR3 sequence is 14 residues long. V dropped 1 base and J dropped 7 bases, with 9 bases sitting between them. The CDR3 sequence: CASSLKGGNSPLHF. CDR3 coding DNA: TGTGCCAGCAGCTTGAAGGGGGGGAATTCACCCCTCCACTTT.

This clonotype has ten or more counts. The gene calls are TRBV7-3 and TRBJ1-5; no clear D gene. The CDR3 spans 13 residues. Germline V gene data show CDR1 as SGHTA and CDR2 as FQGTGA. Trimming stripped 0 bases from V and 7 bases from J, with 7 bases between. DNA for the CDR3: TGTGCCAGCAGCTTAACGGCTGGACAGCCCCAGCATTTT. It translates to CASSLTAGQPQHF. Together with reference TRBV7-3 and TRBJ1-5, the CDR3 gives the full variable domain: GAGVSQTPSNKVTEKGKYVELRCDPISGHTALYWYRQSLGQGPEFLIYFQGTGAADDSGLPNDRFFAVRPEGSVSTLKIQRTERGDSAVYLCASSLTAGQPQHFGDGTRLSIL.

The V and J genes are TRBV6-6 and TRBJ2-1; a weak D match, TRBD2 (6 bases). The CDR3 has 15 amino acids. V lost 5 bases to trimming and J lost 4 bases, with 15 bases between them. The V gene's germline CDR1 is MNHNY and CDR2 SVGAGI (reference sequence). The CDR3 nucleotides read TGTGCCAGCAGTCTCTCGGGGGACGGTTACAATGAGCAGTTCTTC. Translation gives CASSLSGDGYNEQFF.

This chain links TRBV14 with TRBJ2-5; tentative D call: TRBD1 (6 bases). The CDR3 is 14 residues long. CDR1 and CDR2 from the germline V gene are SGHDN and FVKESK. The V and J ends lost 3 bases and 1 base respectively, with 9 bases between them. The DNA for the CDR3 is TGTGCCAGCAGCCACCGGGACACCCAAGAGACCCAGTACTTC. Amino acids: CASSHRDTQETQYF.

Comment on this clonotype: A junction boundary mismatches the germline segment, possibly from a read error. This chain joins TRBV7-3 and TRBJ1-2; TRBD1 matches 7 bases. From germline, CDR1 is SGHTA and CDR2 FQGTGA. The CDR3 has 13 residues. The CDR3 is CASSSAGQPGCTF. The DNA of the CDR3 is TGTGCCAGCAGCTCCGCGGGACAGCCGGGCTGCACCTTC. Complete variable domain (other parts from reference TRBV7-3 and TRBJ1-2): GAGVSQTPSNKVTEKGKYVELRCDPISGHTALYWYRQSLGQGPEFLIYFQGTGAADDSGLPNDRFFAVRPEGSVSTLKIQRTERGDSAVYLCASSSAGQPGCTFGSGTRLTVV.

As for this clonotype: This may be a read error, as it is one base from a much larger clone. V usage is TRBV7-3 and J usage is TRBJ2-1, with 8 bases matching TRBD1. There are 14 residues in the CDR3. With V trimmed by 5 bases and J by 9 bases, 9 bases remained unmatched. Germline CDR1 and CDR2: SGHTA and FQGTGA. This CDR3 is CASSQAGGRGEQFF. The CDR3 nucleotides read TGTGCCAGCAGCCAGGCAGGGGGCAGGGGTGAGCAGTTCTTC.

A word on this clonotype: Since a much larger clone is just one base distant, this may be a read error. V usage is TRBV7-6 and J usage is TRBJ2-1, with 9 positions matching TRBD1. Germline V CDR1 and CDR2: SGHVS, FNYEAQ. The CDR3 is 14 amino acids. CDR3 protein: CVSSLIQGAREQFF. The DNA for the CDR3 is TGTGTCAGCAGCTTAATACAGGGGGCTAGGGAGCAGTTCTTC.

The genes are TRBV2 and TRBJ1-2; D may be TRBD1 (6 bases). Per germline, CDR1 SNHLY and CDR2 FYNNEI. The CDR3 sequence is 17 residues long. The V gene lost 2 bases and the J gene lost 4 bases, with 20 bases spanning the gap. The CDR3 nucleotides are TGTGCCAGCAGTGAACATTTCACGGGGGGCGTCGCCTATGGCTACACCTTC. Its protein product is CASSEHFTGGVAYGYTF. The entire variable domain, with the rest obtained from reference TRBV2 and TRBJ1-2, is as follows: EPEVTQTPSHQVTQMGQEVILRCVPISNHLYFYWYRQILGQKVEFLVSFYNNEISEKSEIFDDQFSVERPDGSNFTLKIRSTKLEDSAMYFCASSEHFTGGVAYGYTFGSGTRLTVV.

CDR3 nucleotide sequence: TGTGCCAGCAGTGGCCGGGACAGGGGGCTCAATGAGCAGTTCTTC. This codes for CASSGRDRGLNEQFF. The V gene is TRBV6-1, the J gene TRBJ2-1; 12 bases fit TRBD1. The germline gives CDR1 MNHNS, CDR2 SASEGT. V lost 4 bases, J lost 6 bases, and 4 bases stayed unmatched. The CDR3 is 15 residues long.

There are a few counts of this clonotype. The chain uses TRBV19 and TRBJ2-2; the match to TRBD2 covers 7 bases. The CDR3 has 15 amino acids. Per germline, CDR1 LNHDA and CDR2 SQIVND (reference sequence). The V segment lost 3 bases and the J segment 6 bases; nucleotides outside the gene matches: 7. Written as DNA, the CDR3 is TGTGCCAGTAGTATCAGCGGGGATCTCCCCGGGGAGCTGTTTTTT. Amino acids: CASSISGDLPGELFF. Full variable domain (outside the CDR3, taken from reference TRBV19 and TRBJ2-2): DGGITQSPKYLFRKEGQNVTLSCEQNLNHDAMYWYRQDPGQGLRLIYYSQIVNDFQKGDIAEGYSVSREKKESFPLTVTSAQKNPTAFYLCASSISGDLPGELFFGEGSRLTVL.

This chain joins TRBV9 and TRBJ2-4, with 7 bases lining up with TRBD1. The CDR3 sequence is 14 residues long. Germline-derived CDR1 and CDR2 are SGDLS and YYNGEE. The ends lost 4 bases at V and 6 bases at J; junction bases unmatched: 7. This CDR3 is CASSPHNRGNIQYF. The CDR3 nucleotides read TGTGCCAGCAGCCCGCACAACAGGGGAAACATTCAGTACTTC.

There are a few counts of this clonotype. The chain uses TRBV10-2 and TRBJ2-1, with 7 positions matching TRBD1. CDR3 length: 13 amino acids. Unmatched junction bases numbered 3, after V lost 3 bases and J lost 7 bases. The V gene's germline CDR1 is WSHSY and CDR2 SAAADI. CDR3 sequence: CASSERGPNEQFF. The CDR3 nucleotides read TGCGCCAGCAGTGAAAGGGGGCCGAATGAGCAGTTCTTC.

V is TRBV2 and J is TRBJ1-1; D is uncertain. V was pared by 0 bases and J by 0 bases, with 8 bases between. The CDR3 extends over 15 amino acids. Germline CDR1 SNHLY, CDR2 FYNNEI. The CDR3 DNA reads as TGTGCCAGCAGTGAAGCGCTTCCGGTGAACACTGAAGCTTTCTTT. As protein: CASSEALPVNTEAFF. The variable domain in full, with the rest retrieved from reference TRBV2 and TRBJ1-1, is EPEVTQTPSHQVTQMGQEVILRCVPISNHLYFYWYRQILGQKVEFLVSFYNNEISEKSEIFDDQFSVERPDGSNFTLKIRSTKLEDSAMYFCASSEALPVNTEAFFGQGTRLTVV.

This clonotype was detected a few times. The V and J genes are TRBV7-9 and TRBJ2-1, with TRBD1 matching 7 bases. The CDR3 has 14 amino acids. Germline CDR1 is SEHNR and CDR2 is FQNEAQ (reference sequence). V trimming: 1 base; J trimming: 7 bases; junction bases outside the gene matches: 4. CDR3: CASSLVTQGNEQFF. CDR3 DNA: TGTGCCAGCAGCTTAGTTACACAGGGGAATGAGCAGTTCTTC.

This clonotype was seen only a few times. The chain has TRBV4-3 and TRBJ1-5, with D uncertain. The CDR3 spans 14 residues. Germline CDR1 reads LGHNA; CDR2 reads YSLEER. The V end was cut by 1 base, the J end by 2 bases, with 6 bases between. CDR3 in DNA: TGCGCCAGCAGCCAAGGATATGGCAATCAGCCCCAGCATTTT. The encoded protein is CASSQGYGNQPQHF.

The rearrangement links TRBV5-5 to TRBJ1-4; no clear D. Germline V CDR1 and CDR2: SGHKS, YYEKEE (reference sequence). Trimming pared 4 bases from V and 6 bases from J, leaving 16 bases between. The length of the CDR3 is 15 residues. The CDR3 nucleotides read TGTGCCAGCAGCGAGTTCCTGGAGGTGGATGAAAAACTGTTTTTT. Translated: CASSEFLEVDEKLFF.

There are many counts of this clonotype. The V and J genes are TRBV7-9 and TRBJ1-2; the match to TRBD1 covers 7 bases. CDR1 SEHNR and CDR2 FQNEAQ come from the germline V gene (reference sequence). CDR3 length equals 15 residues. The V and J ends lost 5 bases and 3 bases, in that order; junction bases with no gene match: 9. The CDR3 spells CASSGYQGEDYGYTF. CDR3 coding DNA: TGTGCCAGCAGCGGGTATCAGGGGGAGGACTATGGCTACACCTTC.